This T cell receptor (beta chain) was captured in a study of blood T cell repertoires in COVID-19. Study-wide context: Both acute and convalescent COVID-19 samples were obtained from the United States, Italy and Spain. Nucleic acid was either cDNA or gDNA, and it came from T cells, B-cell-depleted T cells, or PBMCs.

The table came from immunoSEQ multiplex PCR; TCRdb's copy has only in-frame clones and leaves some out. The data hold about 260,000 clones, with approximately 91% observed a single time. Enrollment of patients from Seattle took place during active infection, with longitudinal follow-up. The V and J ends lost 1 base and 5 bases, in that order; junction bases with no gene match: 12. Germline V gives CDR1 MGHRA, CDR2 YSYEKL. The CDR3 is made up of 17 amino acids. The rearrangement links TRBV4-1 to TRBJ2-5; TRBD2 matches 8 bases. This TCR was recovered from a person aged 18 to 30 with COVID-19, enrolled during active disease. Sequenced input: peripheral blood. CDR3 DNA sequence: TGCGCCAGCAGCCAAGTTCCTTTTAGCGGGGCGGGGGAGACCCAGTACTTC. The encoded protein is CASSQVPFSGAGETQYF.